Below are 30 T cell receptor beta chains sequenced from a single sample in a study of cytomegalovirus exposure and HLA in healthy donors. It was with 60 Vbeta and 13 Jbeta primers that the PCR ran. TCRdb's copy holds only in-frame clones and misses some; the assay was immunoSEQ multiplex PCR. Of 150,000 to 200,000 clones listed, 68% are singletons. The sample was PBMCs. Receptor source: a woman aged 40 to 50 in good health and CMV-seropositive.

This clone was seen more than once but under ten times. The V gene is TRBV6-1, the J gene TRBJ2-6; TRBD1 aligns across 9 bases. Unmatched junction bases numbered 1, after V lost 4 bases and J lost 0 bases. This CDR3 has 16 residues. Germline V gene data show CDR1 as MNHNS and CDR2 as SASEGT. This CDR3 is CASSGTGVSGANVLTF. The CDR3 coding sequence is TGTGCCAGCAGTGGGACAGGGGTCTCTGGGGCCAACGTCCTGACTTTC.

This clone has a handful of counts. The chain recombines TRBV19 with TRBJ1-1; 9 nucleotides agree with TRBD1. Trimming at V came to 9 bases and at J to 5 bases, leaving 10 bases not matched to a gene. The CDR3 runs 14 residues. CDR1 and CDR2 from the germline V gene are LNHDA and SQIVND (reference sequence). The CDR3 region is CASSTGGFTTEAFF. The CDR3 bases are TGTGCCAGCTCGACAGGGGGATTCACTACTGAAGCTTTCTTT.

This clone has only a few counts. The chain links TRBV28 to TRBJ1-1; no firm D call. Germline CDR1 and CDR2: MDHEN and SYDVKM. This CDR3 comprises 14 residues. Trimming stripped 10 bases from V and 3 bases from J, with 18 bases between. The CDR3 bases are TGTGCCACCCGGTTGGTGGAGGAGTACACTGAAGCTTTCTTT. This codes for CATRLVEEYTEAFF.

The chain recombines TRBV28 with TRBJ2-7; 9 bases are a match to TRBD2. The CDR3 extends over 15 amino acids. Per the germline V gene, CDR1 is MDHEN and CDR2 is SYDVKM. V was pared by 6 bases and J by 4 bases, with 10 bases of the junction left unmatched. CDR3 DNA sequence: TGTGCCAGCAGCGGGGGGGGGCTAGCGGGGTACGAGCAGTACTTC. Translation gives CASSGGGLAGYEQYF.

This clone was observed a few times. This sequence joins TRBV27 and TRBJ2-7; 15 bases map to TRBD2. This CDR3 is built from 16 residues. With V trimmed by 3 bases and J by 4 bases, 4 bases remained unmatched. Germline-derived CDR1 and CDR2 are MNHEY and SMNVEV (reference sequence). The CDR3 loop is CASSFGLAGGPYEQYF. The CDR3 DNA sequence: TGTGCCAGCAGTTTTGGACTAGCGGGAGGGCCGTACGAGCAGTACTTC.

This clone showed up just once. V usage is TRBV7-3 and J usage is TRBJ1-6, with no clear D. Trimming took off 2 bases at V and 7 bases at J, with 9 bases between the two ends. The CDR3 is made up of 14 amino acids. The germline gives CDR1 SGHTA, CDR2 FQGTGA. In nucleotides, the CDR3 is TGTGCCAGCAGCTTAGGCGGGCTGAATTCACCCCTCCACTTT. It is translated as CASSLGGLNSPLHF.

CDR3 loop: CASSLLRLAGDGAGSYEQYF. CDR3 bases: TGTGCCAGCAGCTTATTGAGGCTAGCGGGAGATGGGGCGGGCTCCTACGAGCAGTACTTC. The gene calls are TRBV13 and TRBJ2-5; 10 bases align to TRBD2. The end of the DNA aligns better with TRBJ2-7, so the J call may be wrong. The germline V gene has CDR1 PRHDT and CDR2 FYEKMQ (reference sequence). The CDR3 spans 20 residues.

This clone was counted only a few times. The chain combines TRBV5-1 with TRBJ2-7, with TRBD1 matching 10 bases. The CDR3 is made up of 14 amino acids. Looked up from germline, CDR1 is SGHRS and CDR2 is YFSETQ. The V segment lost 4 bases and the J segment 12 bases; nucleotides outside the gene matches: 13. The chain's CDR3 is CASSPGTGEVMRYF. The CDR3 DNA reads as TGCGCCAGCAGCCCGGGGACAGGGGAGGTTATGAGGTACTTC.

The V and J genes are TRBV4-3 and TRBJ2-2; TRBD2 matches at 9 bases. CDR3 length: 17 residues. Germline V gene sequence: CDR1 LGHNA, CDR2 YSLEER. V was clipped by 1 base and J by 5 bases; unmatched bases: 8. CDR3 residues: CASSQVWRGGHTGELFF. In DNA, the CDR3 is TGCGCCAGCAGCCAAGTATGGCGGGGGGGCCATACCGGGGAGCTGTTTTTT.

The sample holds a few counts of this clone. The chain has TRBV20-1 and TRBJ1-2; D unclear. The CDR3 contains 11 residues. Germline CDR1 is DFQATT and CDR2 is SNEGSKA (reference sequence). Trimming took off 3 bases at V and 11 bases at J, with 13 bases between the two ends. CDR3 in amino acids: CSAREGTGYTF. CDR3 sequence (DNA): TGCAGTGCTAGGGAGGGCACGGGGTACACCTTC.

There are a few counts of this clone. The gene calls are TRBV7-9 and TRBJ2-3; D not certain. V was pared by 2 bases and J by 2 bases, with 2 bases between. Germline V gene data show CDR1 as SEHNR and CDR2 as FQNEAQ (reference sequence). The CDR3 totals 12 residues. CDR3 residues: CASSLHTDTQYF. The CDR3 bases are TGTGCCAGCAGCTTACACACAGATACGCAGTATTTT.

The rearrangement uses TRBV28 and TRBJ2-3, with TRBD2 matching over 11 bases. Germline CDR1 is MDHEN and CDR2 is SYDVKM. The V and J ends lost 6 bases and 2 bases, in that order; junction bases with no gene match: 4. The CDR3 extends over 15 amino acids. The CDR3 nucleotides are TGTGCCAGCAGCCCGACTAGCGGGAACACAGATACGCAGTATTTT. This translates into CASSPTSGNTDTQYF. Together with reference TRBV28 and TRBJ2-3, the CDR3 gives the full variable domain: DVKVTQSSRYLVKRTGEKVFLECVQDMDHENMFWYRQDPGLGLRLIYFSYDVKMKEKGDIPEGYSVSREKKERFSLILESASTNQTSMYLCASSPTSGNTDTQYFGPGTRLTVL.

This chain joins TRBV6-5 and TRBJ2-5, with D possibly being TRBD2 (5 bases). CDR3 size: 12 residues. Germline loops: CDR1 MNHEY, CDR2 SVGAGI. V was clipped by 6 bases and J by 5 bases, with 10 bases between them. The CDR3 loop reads CASSGGLETQYF. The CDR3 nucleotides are TGTGCCAGCAGCGGCGGGTTGGAGACCCAGTACTTC.

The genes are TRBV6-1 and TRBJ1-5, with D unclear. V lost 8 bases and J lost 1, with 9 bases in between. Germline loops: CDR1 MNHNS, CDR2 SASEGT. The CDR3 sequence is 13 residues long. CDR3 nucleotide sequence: TGTGCCAGCCGGGAGTTGAGCAATCAGCCCCAGCATTTT. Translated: CASRELSNQPQHF.

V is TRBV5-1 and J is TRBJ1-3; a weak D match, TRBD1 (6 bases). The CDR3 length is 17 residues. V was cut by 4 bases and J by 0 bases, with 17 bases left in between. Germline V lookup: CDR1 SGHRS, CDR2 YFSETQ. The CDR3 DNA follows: TGCGCCAGCAGCCCCCACAGGGACACCAGCTCTGGAAACACCATATATTTT. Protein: CASSPHRDTSSGNTIYF.

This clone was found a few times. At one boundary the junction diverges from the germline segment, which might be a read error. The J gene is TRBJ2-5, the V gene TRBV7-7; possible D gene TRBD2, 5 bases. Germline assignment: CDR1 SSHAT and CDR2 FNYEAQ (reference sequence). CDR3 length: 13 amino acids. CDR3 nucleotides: TGTGCTAGCAGCCCCCGGGAACGGGAGACCCAGTACTTC. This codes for CASSPRERETQYF.

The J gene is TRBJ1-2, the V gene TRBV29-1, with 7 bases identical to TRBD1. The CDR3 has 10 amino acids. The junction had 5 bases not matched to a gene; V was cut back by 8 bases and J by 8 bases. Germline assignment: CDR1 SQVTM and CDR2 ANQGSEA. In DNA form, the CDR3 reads TGCAGCTCAGGGACAGACGGCTACACCTTC. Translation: CSSGTDGYTF. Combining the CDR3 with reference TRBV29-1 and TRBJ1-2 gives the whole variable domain SAVISQKPSRDICQRGTSLTIQCQVDSQVTMMFWYRQQPGQSLTLIATANQGSEATYESGFVIDKFPISRPNLTFSTLTVSNMSPEDSSIYLCSSGTDGYTFGSGTRLTVV.

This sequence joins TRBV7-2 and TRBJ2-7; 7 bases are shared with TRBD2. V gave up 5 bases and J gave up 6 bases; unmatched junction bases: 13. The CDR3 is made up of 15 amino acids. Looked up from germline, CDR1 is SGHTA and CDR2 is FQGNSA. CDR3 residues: CASSLGGTKRGEQYF. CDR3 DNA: TGTGCCAGCAGCCTGGGGGGGACCAAGCGGGGCGAGCAGTACTTC.

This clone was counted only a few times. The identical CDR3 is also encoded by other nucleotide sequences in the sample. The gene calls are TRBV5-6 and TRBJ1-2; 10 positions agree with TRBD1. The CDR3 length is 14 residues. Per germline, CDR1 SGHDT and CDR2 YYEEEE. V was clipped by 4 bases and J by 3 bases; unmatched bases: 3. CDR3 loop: CASSPGTGDYGYTF. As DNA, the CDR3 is TGTGCCAGCAGCCCAGGGACAGGGGACTATGGCTACACCTTC.

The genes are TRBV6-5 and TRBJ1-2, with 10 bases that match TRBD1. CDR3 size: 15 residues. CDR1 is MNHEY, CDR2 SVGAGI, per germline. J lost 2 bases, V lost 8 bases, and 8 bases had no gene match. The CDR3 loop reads CASGRQGAPNYGYTF. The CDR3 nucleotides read TGTGCCAGCGGCAGACAGGGGGCGCCGAACTATGGCTACACCTTC.

CDR3 residues: CASSLRGTGLINNEQFF. In nucleotides, the CDR3 is TGTGCCAGCAGCTTAAGGGGGACAGGATTAATAAACAATGAGCAGTTCTTC. This chain joins TRBV7-3 and TRBJ2-1; TRBD1 matches 8 bases. With V trimmed by 1 base and J by 5 bases, 10 bases remained unmatched. Germline V gene sequence: CDR1 SGHTA, CDR2 FQGTGA. The CDR3 totals 17 residues.

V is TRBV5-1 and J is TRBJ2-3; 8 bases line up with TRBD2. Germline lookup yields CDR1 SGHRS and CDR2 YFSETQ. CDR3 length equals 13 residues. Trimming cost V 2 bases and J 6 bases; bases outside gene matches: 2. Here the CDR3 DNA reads TGCGCCAGCAGCTTCGGGGGGGACGATACGCAGTATTTT. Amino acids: CASSFGGDDTQYF.

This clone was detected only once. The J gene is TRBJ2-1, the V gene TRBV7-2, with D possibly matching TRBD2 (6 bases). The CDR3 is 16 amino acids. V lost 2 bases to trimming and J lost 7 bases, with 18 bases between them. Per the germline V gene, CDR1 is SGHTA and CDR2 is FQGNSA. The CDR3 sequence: CASSLWGGVVQNEQFF. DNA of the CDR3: TGTGCCAGCAGCTTATGGGGCGGGGTAGTCCAAAATGAGCAGTTCTTC.

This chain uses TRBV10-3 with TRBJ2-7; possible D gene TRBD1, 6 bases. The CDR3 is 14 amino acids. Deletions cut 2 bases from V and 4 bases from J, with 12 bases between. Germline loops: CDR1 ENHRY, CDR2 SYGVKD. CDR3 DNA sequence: TGTGCCATCAGTGAGAACAGGGACCGATACGAGCAGTACTTC. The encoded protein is CAISENRDRYEQYF.

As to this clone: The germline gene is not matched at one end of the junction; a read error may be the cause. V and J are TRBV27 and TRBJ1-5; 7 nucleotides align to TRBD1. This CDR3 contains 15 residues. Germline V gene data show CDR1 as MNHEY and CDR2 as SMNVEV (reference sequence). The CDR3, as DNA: TGTGCCAGCAGCGTCGGGACAGCTAGCAATCAGCCCCAGAATTTT. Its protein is CASSVGTASNQPQNF.

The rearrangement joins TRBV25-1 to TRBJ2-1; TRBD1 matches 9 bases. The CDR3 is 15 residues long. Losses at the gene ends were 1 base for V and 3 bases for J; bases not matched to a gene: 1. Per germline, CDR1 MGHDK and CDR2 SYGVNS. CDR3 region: CASSESDRGYNEQFF. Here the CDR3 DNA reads TGTGCCAGCAGTGAATCGGACAGGGGCTACAATGAGCAGTTCTTC.

DNA for the CDR3: TGCGCCAGCAGCCCGACAGGGGATAGTGGAGCACCCCTCCACTTT. It specifies CASSPTGDSGAPLHF. The chain carries TRBV5-1 and TRBJ1-6; 8 bases align to TRBD1. Germline V gives CDR1 SGHRS, CDR2 YFSETQ. V lost 4 bases to trimming and J lost 11 bases; unmatched junction nucleotides: 11. This CDR3 has 15 amino acids.

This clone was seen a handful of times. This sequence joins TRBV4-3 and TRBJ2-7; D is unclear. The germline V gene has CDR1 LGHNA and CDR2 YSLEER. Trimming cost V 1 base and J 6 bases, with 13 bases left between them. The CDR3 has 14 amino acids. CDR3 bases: TGCGCCAGCAGCCAAGTATCTACGCGCGGCGAGCAGTACTTC. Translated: CASSQVSTRGEQYF.

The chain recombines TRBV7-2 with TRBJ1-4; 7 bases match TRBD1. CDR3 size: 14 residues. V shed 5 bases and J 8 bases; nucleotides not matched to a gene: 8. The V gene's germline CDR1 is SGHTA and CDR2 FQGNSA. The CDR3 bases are TGTGCCAGCAGCCCGGGAGGGGGCGGGGAAAAACTGTTTTTT. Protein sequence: CASSPGGGGEKLFF.

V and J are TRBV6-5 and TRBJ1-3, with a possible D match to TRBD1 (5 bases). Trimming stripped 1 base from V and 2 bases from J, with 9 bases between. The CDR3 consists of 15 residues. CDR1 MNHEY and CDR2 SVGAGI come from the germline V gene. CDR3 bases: TGTGCCAGCAGTTACTTGGGCAGGGCTGGAAACACCATATATTTT. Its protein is CASSYLGRAGNTIYF.